The TCR beta chain under discussion was sequenced for a study of blood T cell repertoires in COVID-19. In the authors' workflow: Reference gene primer amplification yielded estimated nucleated cell counts. Sequenced by immunoSEQ multiplex PCR; TCRdb stores in-frame clones only, minus some. That table is the source of V, J and clone size, and D and trimming were worked out from the DNA. The sample includes about 210,000 clones, 83% of them seen just once. This clone was counted many times. J was trimmed by 6 bases and V by 8 bases; bases with no gene match: 13. The length of the CDR3 is 15 residues. Germline V lookup: CDR1 MNHEY, CDR2 SMNVEV (reference sequence).

The sequenced sample was peripheral blood. This sequence originates from a woman in her fifties or sixties with acute or convalescent COVID-19. The chain is built from TRBV27 and TRBJ2-1; 7 nucleotides match TRBD1. CDR3 in DNA: TGTGCCAGCGGGTCCGGGGACAGTCTCTCCAATGAGCAGTTCTTC. Residues: CASGSGDSLSNEQFF.